The 30 T cell receptor beta chains presented below share a single source sample, sequenced in a study of blood T cell repertoires in COVID-19. Produced via immunoSEQ multiplex PCR; TCRdb's table is partial and in-frame only. The sample consists of 9,500 to 13,000 clones, 88% of them appearing once. Input material: peripheral blood. These receptors were obtained from a human donor in a cohort sampled during active COVID-19.

This chain uses TRBV27 with TRBJ2-3; D is ambiguous. The germline V gene encodes CDR1 MNHEY and CDR2 SMNVEV (reference sequence). V lost 1 base and J 2 bases, leaving 7 bases between the germline ends. This CDR3 contains 14 residues. The CDR3 is CASSLFGPTDTQYF. The CDR3 coding sequence is TGTGCCAGCAGTTTATTTGGCCCCACAGATACGCAGTATTTT.

The V gene is TRBV6-5, the J gene TRBJ1-2, with a weak D call TRBD1 (6 bases). This CDR3 contains 13 residues. CDR1 and CDR2 from the germline V gene are MNHEY and SVGAGI. V lost 2 bases to trimming and J lost 7 bases, with 11 bases between them. The CDR3 DNA is TGTGCCAGCAGTTACAGGGGGGGCTCTGGCTACACCTTC. This encodes CASSYRGGSGYTF.

This clone was detected only once. The V call is TRBV9, the J call TRBJ1-2; TRBD1 agrees at 7 bases. The CDR3 sequence is 13 residues long. CDR1 and CDR2 (germline): SGDLS, YYNGEE. Trimming cost V 3 bases and J 5 bases; bases outside gene matches: 4. CDR3 protein: CASSAQGNYGYTF. DNA of the CDR3: TGTGCCAGCAGCGCACAGGGGAATTATGGCTACACCTTC. The entire variable domain, with the rest obtained from reference TRBV9 and TRBJ1-2, is as follows: DSGVTQTPKHLITATGQRVTLRCSPRSGDLSVYWYQQSLDQGLQFLIQYYNGEERAKGNILERFSAQQFPDLHSELNLSSLELGDSALYFCASSAQGNYGYTFGSGTRLTVV.

The V and J genes are TRBV27 and TRBJ2-1; 10 bases are a match to TRBD2. From germline, CDR1 is MNHEY and CDR2 SMNVEV (reference sequence). Trimming cost V 6 bases and J 7 bases; bases outside gene matches: 9. The length of the CDR3 is 15 residues. CDR3: CASRKPGLATNEQFF. Written as DNA, the CDR3 is TGTGCCAGCAGGAAACCGGGACTAGCGACAAATGAGCAGTTCTTC.

The CDR3 spells CASSVDRGLKGSPLHF. In nucleotides, the CDR3 is TGTGCCAGCAGTGTTGACAGGGGGCTTAAGGGTTCACCCCTCCACTTT. V and J are TRBV6-1 and TRBJ1-6; 10 bases line up with TRBD1. CDR1 is MNHNS, CDR2 SASEGT, per germline. V dropped 4 bases and J dropped 9; count of bases not matched to a gene: 9. The CDR3 consists of 16 residues.

The chain joins TRBV7-3 to TRBJ2-3; 15 positions match TRBD2. CDR1 SGHTA and CDR2 FQGTGA come from the germline V gene. V gave up 2 bases and J gave up 4 bases; unmatched junction bases: 7. This CDR3 is 18 amino acids long. For the CDR3, the DNA is TGTGCCAGCAGCTTACGGGTCGGACTAGCGGGGGGGCCAGATACGCAGTATTTT. It encodes CASSLRVGLAGGPDTQYF.

V and J are TRBV3-1 (or the pseudogene TRBV3-2) and TRBJ1-4, with 8 bases identical to TRBD1. Per germline, CDR1 LGHDT and CDR2 YNNKEL (reference sequence). Trimming at V came to 6 bases and at J to 14 bases, leaving 17 bases not matched to a gene. The CDR3 consists of 15 residues. The CDR3 loop reads CASRDSGTGVTPLFF. The CDR3 region has the DNA TGTGCCAGCAGGGATTCCGGGACAGGAGTCACCCCCCTGTTTTTT.

The J gene is TRBJ1-1, the V gene TRBV12-3 or TRBV12-4; unclear D gene. Trimming left V 2 bases short and J 1 base short, with 5 bases between. The CDR3 totals 13 residues. The CDR3 loop is CASSLYRNTEAFF. CDR3 nucleotides: TGTGCCAGCAGTTTATATAGGAACACTGAAGCTTTCTTT.

CDR3 in DNA: TGTGCCAGCAGGGTGGACAGGTCCTCCTACGAGCAGTACTTC. Translated: CASRVDRSSYEQYF. The rearrangement joins TRBV6-5 to TRBJ2-7; TRBD1 matches at 7 bases. Germline trimming cut 6 bases from V and 0 bases from J; bases unmatched to any gene: 5. The CDR3 loop spans 14 amino acids. Germline loops: CDR1 MNHEY, CDR2 SVGAGI.

V is TRBV9 and J is TRBJ2-1; 9 bases agree with TRBD2. The CDR3 has 15 residues. V shed 5 bases and J 8 bases; nucleotides not matched to a gene: 11. Germline CDR1 and CDR2: SGDLS and YYNGEE. For the CDR3, the DNA is TGTGCCAGCAGACGGTCCGGGACTAGCACCGATGAGCAGTTCTTC. Residues: CASRRSGTSTDEQFF. The variable domain in full, with the rest retrieved from reference TRBV9 and TRBJ2-1, is DSGVTQTPKHLITATGQRVTLRCSPRSGDLSVYWYQQSLDQGLQFLIQYYNGEERAKGNILERFSAQQFPDLHSELNLSSLELGDSALYFCASRRSGTSTDEQFFGPGTRLTVL.

This clone was picked up one time. This chain joins TRBV7-3 and TRBJ2-1, with 10 bases aligning to TRBD2. Germline CDR1 SGHTA, CDR2 FQGTGA. Trimming at V came to 2 bases and at J to 4 bases, leaving 11 bases not matched to a gene. The CDR3 spans 18 residues. The CDR3 here is CASSLATSGEAKYNEQFF. The CDR3, as DNA: TGTGCCAGCAGCTTAGCCACTAGCGGGGAGGCGAAGTACAATGAGCAGTTCTTC. The variable domain in full, with the rest retrieved from reference TRBV7-3 and TRBJ2-1, is GAGVSQTPSNKVTEKGKYVELRCDPISGHTALYWYRQSLGQGPEFLIYFQGTGAADDSGLPNDRFFAVRPEGSVSTLKIQRTERGDSAVYLCASSLATSGEAKYNEQFFGPGTRLTVL.

The chain recombines TRBV5-1 with TRBJ2-5; tentative D call: TRBD2 (5 bases). Trimming stripped 0 bases from V and 1 base from J, with 7 bases between. CDR1 SGHRS and CDR2 YFSETQ come from the germline V gene. This CDR3 has 14 amino acids. This CDR3 reads CASSLVEGQETQYF. The DNA for the CDR3 is TGCGCCAGCAGCTTGGTTGAGGGCCAAGAGACCCAGTACTTC.

This clone was recorded a few times. The gene calls are TRBV3-1 (or the pseudogene TRBV3-2) and TRBJ2-2, with D uncertain. The V gene's germline CDR1 is LGHDT and CDR2 YNNKEL (reference sequence). CDR3 length: 16 amino acids. With 4 bases removed from V and 3 bases from J, the gap between germline ends came to 15 bases. The CDR3 reads CASSPEAPAYTGELFF. Here the CDR3 DNA reads TGTGCCAGCAGCCCCGAGGCCCCGGCCTACACCGGGGAGCTGTTTTTT.

This chain joins TRBV6-6 and TRBJ1-1; the D gene is possibly TRBD1 (5 bases). From germline, CDR1 is MNHNY and CDR2 SVGAGI (reference sequence). The CDR3 consists of 13 residues. The germline V and J ends were trimmed by 4 bases and 3 bases, with 9 bases remaining between them. In DNA form, the CDR3 reads TGTGCCAGCAGTTTAGGGGCGTACACTGAAGCTTTCTTT. It codes for CASSLGAYTEAFF.

The chain employs TRBV6-2 or TRBV6-3 and TRBJ1-5; TRBD1 agrees at 7 bases. The CDR3 spans 17 residues. V shed 4 bases, J shed 2 bases, and the junction held 11 bases outside the gene matches. Germline V lookup: CDR1 MNHEY, CDR2 SVGEGT. CDR3 coding DNA: TGTGCCAGCAGTTCGTTTGGACCCGGGACAGGCAATCAGCCCCAGCATTTT. This gives the protein CASSSFGPGTGNQPQHF.

The DNA of the CDR3 is TGTGCCAGCAGCTTGAATGGCTTCTACAATGAGCAGTTCTTC. Translating it yields CASSLNGFYNEQFF. The genes are TRBV5-5 and TRBJ2-1; D unresolved. Germline CDR1 SGHKS, CDR2 YYEKEE (reference sequence). There are 14 residues in the CDR3. With 1 base removed from V and 3 bases from J, the gap between germline ends came to 8 bases. The whole variable domain, remainder taken from reference TRBV5-5 and TRBJ2-1, is DAGVTQSPTHLIKTRGQQVTLRCSPISGHKSVSWYQQVLGQGPQFIFQYYEKEERGRGNFPDRFSARQFPNYSSELNVNALLLGDSALYLCASSLNGFYNEQFFGPGTRLTVL.

This clone came up a few times. V and J are TRBV5-1 and TRBJ1-2, with D possibly TRBD1 on 6 matching bases. The length of the CDR3 is 13 residues. V was cut by 4 bases and J by 5 bases, with 12 bases left in between. Germline lookup yields CDR1 SGHRS and CDR2 YFSETQ. The CDR3 protein is CASSPGEGYGYTF. CDR3 nucleotide sequence: TGCGCCAGCAGCCCAGGGGAGGGGTATGGCTACACCTTC.

V is TRBV19 and J is TRBJ1-2; 7 bases line up with TRBD1. The CDR3 runs to 13 residues. The germline CDR1 and CDR2 sequences are LNHDA and SQIVND (reference sequence). The junction had 8 bases not matched to a gene; V was cut back by 9 bases and J by 4 bases. CDR3 in amino acids: CASRQGAVYGYTF. Here the CDR3 DNA reads TGTGCCAGCCGACAGGGAGCGGTCTATGGCTACACCTTC.

CDR3 bases: TGTGCCAGCAGTGAAGTCGGCGGATACTCCTACGAGCAGTACTTC. This sequence encodes CASSEVGGYSYEQYF. The chain links TRBV6-1 to TRBJ2-7; the D is unclear. The CDR3 length is 15 residues. Germline V gives CDR1 MNHNS, CDR2 SASEGT. The V and J ends lost 1 base and 0 bases respectively, with 10 bases between them.

The rearrangement uses TRBV5-1 and TRBJ1-2; D is uncertain. The CDR3 loop spans 13 amino acids. Germline CDR1 reads SGHRS; CDR2 reads YFSETQ. V gave up 4 bases and J gave up 8 bases, with 15 bases separating them. The CDR3 protein is CASSPAGDEGYTF. DNA of the CDR3: TGCGCCAGCAGCCCCGCCGGGGATGAGGGCTACACCTTC.

In this sample, this clone turned up once. The gene calls are TRBV28 and TRBJ1-4, with TRBD1 matching 7 bases. V was pared by 3 bases and J by 10 bases, with 8 bases of the junction left unmatched. Germline V CDR1 and CDR2: MDHEN, SYDVKM. The CDR3 runs 14 residues. The CDR3 nucleotides are TGTGCCAGCAGTTTGGAGGGGGCGAGTAGAAAACTGTTTTTT. As protein: CASSLEGASRKLFF.

J is TRBJ1-4 and V is TRBV29-1; D is perhaps TRBD1 (6 bases). The CDR3 covers 13 residues. Deletions cut 4 bases from V and 4 bases from J, with 10 bases between. Looked up from germline, CDR1 is SQVTM and CDR2 is ANQGSEA. The CDR3 protein is CSVARTDNEKLFF. In nucleotides, the CDR3 is TGCAGCGTTGCGAGGACAGATAATGAAAAACTGTTTTTT.

The CDR3 here is CASSATSRGGYNEQFF. Written as DNA, the CDR3 is TGTGCCAGCAGTGCCACTTCGCGGGGGGGATACAATGAGCAGTTCTTC. The chain is built from TRBV6-4 and TRBJ2-1; 9 nucleotides match TRBD2. The CDR3 runs to 16 residues. Losses at the gene ends were 4 bases for V and 4 bases for J; bases not matched to a gene: 8. Germline CDR1 MRHNA, CDR2 SNTAGT.

The chain links TRBV6-4 to TRBJ1-5; D might be TRBD1 (5 bases). Trimming stripped 3 bases from V and 5 bases from J, with 8 bases between. The V gene's germline CDR1 is MRHNA and CDR2 SNTAGT. The CDR3 extends over 13 amino acids. The CDR3 reads CASSEQAYQPQHF. CDR3 bases: TGTGCCAGCAGTGAACAGGCCTATCAGCCCCAGCATTTT.

The chain couples TRBV5-1 to TRBJ2-5; TRBD2 is a possible D gene (6 bases). V lost 0 bases and J 7 bases, leaving 16 bases between the germline ends. This CDR3 contains 15 residues. Germline CDR1 reads SGHRS; CDR2 reads YFSETQ. The CDR3 coding sequence is TGCGCCAGCAGCTTGGACGGGACTCGACGGAGGACCCAGTACTTC. This translates into CASSLDGTRRRTQYF.

The CDR3 DNA sequence: TGTGCCAGCAGCCCCGATGGGGGGGGGCCAACAGATACGCAGTATTTT. It codes for CASSPDGGGPTDTQYF. J is TRBJ2-3 and V is TRBV9; perhaps TRBD2 as D (7 bases). This CDR3 region has 16 residues. V was pared by 4 bases and J by 3 bases, with 18 bases between. Looked up from germline, CDR1 is SGDLS and CDR2 is YYNGEE.

This sequence joins TRBV5-4 and TRBJ2-5; 9 nucleotides align to TRBD2. This CDR3 has 17 amino acids. Germline V gives CDR1 SGHNT, CDR2 YYREEE (reference sequence). Unmatched junction bases numbered 14, after V lost 4 bases and J lost 4 bases. Here the CDR3 reads CASSPGRGSGGLETQYF. The CDR3, as DNA: TGTGCCAGCAGCCCGGGGCGGGGTAGCGGGGGATTAGAGACCCAGTACTTC.

The chain combines TRBV24-1 with TRBJ2-3; 8 bases agree with TRBD1. CDR1 and CDR2 from the germline V gene are KGHDR and SFDVKD. Trimming cost V 7 bases and J 1 base; bases outside gene matches: 3. This CDR3 region has 14 residues. The CDR3 DNA follows: TGTGCCACCAGCGGACAGGGTCGCACAGATACGCAGTATTTT. This sequence encodes CATSGQGRTDTQYF.

This clone appeared a few times. The chain uses TRBV7-3 and TRBJ1-1, with 9 bases fitting TRBD1. The CDR3 consists of 14 residues. The germline gives CDR1 SGHTA, CDR2 FQGTGA. Losses at the gene ends were 3 bases for V and 7 bases for J; bases not matched to a gene: 6. The CDR3 bases are TGTGCCAGCAGCTTTACAGGGGGCGGGAATGAAGCTTTCTTT. It yields the protein CASSFTGGGNEAFF.

This sequence joins TRBV9 and TRBJ2-7, with 11 bases identical to TRBD2. J gave up 2 bases and V 3 bases, and 4 bases lay outside the gene matches. Germline V gene data show CDR1 as SGDLS and CDR2 as YYNGEE. The CDR3 extends over 15 amino acids. CDR3: CASSARLAGTYEQYF. Written as DNA, the CDR3 is TGTGCCAGCAGCGCCAGACTAGCGGGAACCTACGAGCAGTACTTC.